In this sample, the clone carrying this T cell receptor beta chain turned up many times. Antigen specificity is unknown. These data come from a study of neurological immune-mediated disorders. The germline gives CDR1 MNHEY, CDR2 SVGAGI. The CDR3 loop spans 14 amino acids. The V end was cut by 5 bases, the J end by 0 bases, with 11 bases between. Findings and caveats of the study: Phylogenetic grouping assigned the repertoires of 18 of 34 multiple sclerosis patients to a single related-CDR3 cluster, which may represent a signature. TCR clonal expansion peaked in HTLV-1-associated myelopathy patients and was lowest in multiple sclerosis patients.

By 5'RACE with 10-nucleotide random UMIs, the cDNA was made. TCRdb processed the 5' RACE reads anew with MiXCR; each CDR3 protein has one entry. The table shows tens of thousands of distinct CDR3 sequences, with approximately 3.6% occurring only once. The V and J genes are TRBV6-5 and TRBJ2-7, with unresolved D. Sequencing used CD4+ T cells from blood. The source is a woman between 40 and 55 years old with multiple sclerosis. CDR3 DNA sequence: TGTGCCAGCAGTCGGACGCTGAGCTCCTACGAGCAGTACTTC. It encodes CASSRTLSSYEQYF.